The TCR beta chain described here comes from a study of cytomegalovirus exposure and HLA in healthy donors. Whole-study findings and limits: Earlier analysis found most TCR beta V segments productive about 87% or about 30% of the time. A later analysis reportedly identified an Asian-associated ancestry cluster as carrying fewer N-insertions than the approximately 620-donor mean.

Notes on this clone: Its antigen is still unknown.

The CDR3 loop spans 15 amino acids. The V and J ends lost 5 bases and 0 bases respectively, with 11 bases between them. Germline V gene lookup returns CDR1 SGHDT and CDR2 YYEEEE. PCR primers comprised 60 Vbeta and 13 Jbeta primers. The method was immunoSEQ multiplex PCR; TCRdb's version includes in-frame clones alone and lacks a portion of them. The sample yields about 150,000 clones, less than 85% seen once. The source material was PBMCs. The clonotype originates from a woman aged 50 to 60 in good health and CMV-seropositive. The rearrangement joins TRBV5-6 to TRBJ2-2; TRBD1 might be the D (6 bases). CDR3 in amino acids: CASRPDRTNTGELFF. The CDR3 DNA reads TGTGCCAGCAGACCTGACAGGACGAACACCGGGGAGCTGTTTTTT.